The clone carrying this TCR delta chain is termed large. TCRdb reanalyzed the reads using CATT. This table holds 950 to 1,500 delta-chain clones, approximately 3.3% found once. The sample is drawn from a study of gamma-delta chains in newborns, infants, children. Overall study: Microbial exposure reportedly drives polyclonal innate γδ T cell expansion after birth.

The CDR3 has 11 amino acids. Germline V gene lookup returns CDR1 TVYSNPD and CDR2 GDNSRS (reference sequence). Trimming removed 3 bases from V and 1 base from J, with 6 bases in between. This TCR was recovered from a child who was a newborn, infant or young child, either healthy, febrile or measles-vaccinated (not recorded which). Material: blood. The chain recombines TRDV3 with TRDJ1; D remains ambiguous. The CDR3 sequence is CALATTDKLIF. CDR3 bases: TGTGCCTTGGCGACCACCGATAAACTCATCTTT.